The sample holds one count of the clone carrying this T cell receptor beta chain. What it binds is not known. The CDR3 is made up of 12 amino acids. Trimming removed 7 bases from V and 5 bases from J, with 9 bases in between. RNA totalling 0.5 to 1 ug underwent reverse transcription with random hexamers. TCRdb re-called the immunoSEQ multiplex PCR reads through MiXCR, storing one row per CDR3 protein. The sample carries roughly 100,000 distinct CDR3 sequences, approximately 93% recorded once. The record originates from a study of CD8 T cells in Susac syndrome. Study background: Patients with Susac syndrome who were sequenced included more than five with active disease and 8 or 9 in remission. The study, taken as a whole, reports: Expansion of Susac CD8+ clones peaked in TEMRA cells and in active patients.

The chain joins TRBV12-3 or TRBV12-4 to TRBJ1-5; D unclear. The receptor's source is a human donor with Susac syndrome. The sample comprised CD8+ T cells from PBMCs. The CDR3: CASKTGDQPQHF. The CDR3 nucleotides read TGTGCCAGCAAAACTGGGGATCAGCCCCAGCATTTT.